The clone carrying this TCR beta chain was recorded at least ten times. As yet, its antigen is unknown. A 10-nucleotide random UMI tagged transcripts in template-switch 5'RACE cDNA synthesis. Every sequencing run gave over 200 million TCR-beta sequences, taken from 15-18 subjects. TCRdb itself ran the 5' RACE reads through MiXCR, one entry per CDR3 protein. The sample carries some 30,000 distinct CDR3 sequences, less than 15% recorded once. The data were obtained in a study of neurological immune-mediated disorders. Study findings and constraints: HTLV-1-associated myelopathy displayed the greatest TCR clonal expansion, and multiple sclerosis exhibited the smallest, lower than that of healthy controls. Expanded clones shared no CDR3 amino acid sequences across subjects, suggesting private repertoires in all groups.

Time point noted: longitudinal time-point 2. The CDR3 consists of 14 residues. Looked up from germline, CDR1 is WNHNN and CDR2 is SYGVQD (reference sequence). Losses at the gene ends were 8 bases for V and 3 bases for J; bases not matched to a gene: 9. This chain links TRBV10-1 with TRBJ2-5; TRBD1 agrees at 7 bases. Specimen: PBMCs. The receptor comes from a woman between 35 and 50 years old in good health. Written as DNA, the CDR3 is TGCGCCAGCTTACAGGACAGGTTGAAAGAGACCCAGTACTTC. Encoded protein: CASLQDRLKETQYF.